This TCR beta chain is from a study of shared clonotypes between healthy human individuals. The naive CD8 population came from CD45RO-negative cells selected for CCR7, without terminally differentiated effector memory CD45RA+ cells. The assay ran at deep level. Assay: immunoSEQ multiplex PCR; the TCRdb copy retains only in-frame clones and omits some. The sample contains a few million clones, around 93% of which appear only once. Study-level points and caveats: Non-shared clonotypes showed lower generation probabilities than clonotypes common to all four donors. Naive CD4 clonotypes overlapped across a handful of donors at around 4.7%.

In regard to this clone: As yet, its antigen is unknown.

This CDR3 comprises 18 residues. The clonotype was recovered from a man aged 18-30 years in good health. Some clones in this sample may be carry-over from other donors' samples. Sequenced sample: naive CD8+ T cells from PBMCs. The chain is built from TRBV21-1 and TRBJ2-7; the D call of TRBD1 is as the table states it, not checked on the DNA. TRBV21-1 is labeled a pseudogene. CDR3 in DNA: TGTGCCAGCAGCAAAACCCCTCCCCCCGGGACAGGGGGTTACGAGCAGTACTTC. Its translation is CASSKTPPPGTGGYEQYF.